One and the same sample provided the 29 T cell receptor beta chains below, sequenced in a study of response to subunit inactivated influenza vaccine. TCRdb reprocessed the RT-PCR reads with MiXCR, giving one entry per CDR3 protein. The sample holds hundreds of thousands of distinct CDR3 sequences, around a sixth seen once. The sequencing here drew on PBMCs from blood, taken more than 4 days after vaccination. The receptor source for this set is a man in his fifties who received an inactivated influenza vaccine.

The genes are TRBV7-6 and TRBJ2-2; maybe TRBD1 (5 bases). V was pared by 5 bases and J by 6 bases, with 16 bases between. The CDR3 has 15 amino acids. CDR1 and CDR2 from the germline V gene are SGHVS and FNYEAQ. CDR3 sequence reads: CASSRTRQPPGELFF. The CDR3 nucleotides are TGTGCCAGCAGCCGAACCCGACAGCCCCCCGGGGAGCTGTTTTTT.

This clonotype was counted only a few times. This chain connects TRBV18 to TRBJ2-5, with 8 positions matching TRBD2. From germline, CDR1 is KGHSH and CDR2 LQKENI. The CDR3 extends over 14 amino acids. The J segment lost 5 bases and the V segment lost 3 bases, leaving 5 bases of the junction unmatched. The CDR3 sequence: CASSPGLGLETQYF. In nucleotides, the CDR3 is TGTGCCAGCTCACCGGGACTAGGGCTGGAGACCCAGTACTTC.

This clonotype showed up just a few times. Compared with germline, one end of the junction differs, possibly owing to a read error. This sequence joins TRBV28 and TRBJ2-1; D is perhaps TRBD1 or TRBD2 (5 bases each). The CDR3 loop spans 13 amino acids. CDR1 is MDHEN and CDR2 is SYDVKM in the germline V gene. The CDR3 DNA is TGTGCTAGCAGCCCGGACTGGGGGAATGAGCAGTTCTTC. This translates into CASSPDWGNEQFF.

This chain connects TRBV4-3 to TRBJ1-2, with unresolved D. The CDR3 is made up of 14 amino acids. In germline, CDR1 is LGHNA, CDR2 YSLEER. V was trimmed by 7 bases and J by 4 bases, leaving 16 bases between them. The CDR3 nucleotides are TGCGCCAGCAACCCTGCGGTCTCTGGCTATGGCTACACCTTC. Amino acids: CASNPAVSGYGYTF.

This chain joins TRBV7-6 and TRBJ2-2; D might be TRBD2 (5 bases). The length of the CDR3 is 16 residues. V was trimmed by 1 base and J by 4 bases, leaving 13 bases between them. Germline loops: CDR1 SGHVS, CDR2 FNYEAQ. The CDR3 spells CASSLEVSGTTGELFF. The CDR3 DNA reads TGTGCCAGCAGCTTAGAAGTAAGCGGAACCACCGGGGAGCTGTTTTTT.

The sample holds a few counts of this clonotype. The V and J genes are TRBV10-3 and TRBJ1-1; D is undetermined. V was shortened by 4 bases and J by 5 bases, with 14 bases between the two germline ends. Germline CDR1 ENHRY, CDR2 SYGVKD. The CDR3 length is 14 residues. CDR3 amino acids: CAISGKEYGTEAFF. As DNA, the CDR3 is TGTGCCATCAGTGGAAAGGAATACGGGACTGAAGCTTTCTTT.

In its sample, this clonotype was seen a few times. V usage is TRBV24-1 and J usage is TRBJ2-1, with 7 bases identical to TRBD2. Germline values: CDR1 KGHDR, CDR2 SFDVKD. The ends lost 4 bases at V and 13 bases at J; junction bases unmatched: 6. This CDR3 comprises 12 residues. CDR3 residues: CATSESGTTQFF. The DNA of the CDR3 is TGTGCCACCAGTGAATCTGGGACTACCCAGTTCTTC.

This clonotype came up a few times. The chain has TRBV29-1 and TRBJ2-2, with D unresolved. The ends were cut back, 3 bases at V and 5 bases at J, with 7 bases in the middle. This CDR3 is built from 12 residues. CDR1 and CDR2 from the germline V gene are SQVTM and ANQGSEA. The CDR3: CSVDLGTGELFF. The CDR3 DNA reads TGCAGCGTTGATTTGGGTACCGGGGAGCTGTTTTTT.

This clonotype was recorded a few times. The chain couples TRBV6-5 to TRBJ2-3; 7 bases match TRBD1. After removal of 6 bases from V and 11 bases from J, the junction contained 5 bases not matched to a gene. CDR1 is MNHEY and CDR2 is SVGAGI in the germline V gene. The CDR3 is 11 amino acids. The DNA of the CDR3 is TGTGCCAGCAGCCGCCGGGACAGGCAGTATTTT. Amino acid sequence: CASSRRDRQYF.

The chain has TRBV5-1 and TRBJ2-2; 11 bases agree with TRBD1. The V gene's germline CDR1 is SGHRS and CDR2 YFSETQ. Trimming took 4 bases from V and 3 from J; bases not matched to a gene: 5. The CDR3 consists of 16 residues. CDR3 nucleotide sequence: TGCGCCAGCAGCAAGGACAGGGGGCTTGACACCGGGGAGCTGTTTTTT. As protein: CASSKDRGLDTGELFF.

V is TRBV24-1 and J is TRBJ2-5; the D is unclear. CDR3 length equals 13 residues. V was cut by 5 bases and J by 2 bases, with 8 bases left in between. The germline gives CDR1 KGHDR, CDR2 SFDVKD. DNA for the CDR3: TGTGCCACCAGTGGTAGAGTGCAAGAGACCCAGTACTTC. Protein: CATSGRVQETQYF.

The chain carries TRBV19 and TRBJ1-2; no definite D call. CDR3 length equals 13 residues. V shed 1 base and J shed 4 bases, with 7 bases lying between them. Germline V lookup: CDR1 LNHDA, CDR2 SQIVND (reference sequence). CDR3 bases: TGTGCCAGTAGTATAGGAGTCTTCTATGGCTACACCTTC. Amino acids: CASSIGVFYGYTF.

CDR3 protein: CASRGTPPISKAFF. CDR3 coding DNA: TGTGCCAGCAGAGGAACGCCACCAATATCGAAAGCTTTCTTT. The rearrangement joins TRBV6-1 to TRBJ1-1; D is unclear. The CDR3 extends over 14 amino acids. V dropped 6 bases and J dropped 9 bases, with 20 bases sitting between them. Germline CDR1 MNHNS, CDR2 SASEGT.

The V call is TRBV7-2, the J call TRBJ2-5, with 11 bases lining up with TRBD2. Germline CDR1 SGHTA, CDR2 FQGNSA. The V and J ends lost 5 bases and 3 bases, in that order; junction bases with no gene match: 8. This CDR3 is 16 amino acids long. CDR3 DNA sequence: TGTGCCAGCAGCCTCCGGACTAGCGGGCGGGAAGAGACCCAGTACTTC. Amino acids: CASSLRTSGREETQYF.

This clonotype was seen many times. The chain employs TRBV7-9 and TRBJ1-6; D is possibly TRBD1 (5 bases). The CDR3 loop spans 13 amino acids. Trimming removed 5 bases from V and 7 bases from J, with 9 bases in between. CDR1 is SEHNR and CDR2 is FQNEAQ in the germline V gene (reference sequence). CDR3 coding DNA: TGTGCCAGCAGCCGTGACAGCAATTCACCCCTCCACTTT. Amino acid sequence: CASSRDSNSPLHF.

This clonotype was counted a few times. J is TRBJ2-3 and V is TRBV4-3; 11 bases are shared with TRBD1. The V gene's germline CDR1 is LGHNA and CDR2 YSLEER. The CDR3 has 18 amino acids. V lost 0 bases to trimming and J lost 3 bases; unmatched junction nucleotides: 8. CDR3 amino acids: CASSQDVGDRGWTDTQYF. The CDR3 DNA reads as TGCGCCAGCAGCCAAGATGTAGGGGACAGGGGGTGGACAGATACGCAGTATTTT.

The chain is built from TRBV20-1 and TRBJ2-1; tentatively, D is TRBD2 (6 bases). The germline gives CDR1 DFQATT, CDR2 SNEGSKA (reference sequence). The CDR3 sequence is 14 residues long. V was clipped by 3 bases and J by 3 bases, with 12 bases between them. The CDR3 loop is CSASSPGSYNEQFF. As DNA, the CDR3 is TGCAGTGCTAGCTCTCCCGGGAGCTACAATGAGCAGTTCTTC.

This clonotype was observed many times. The chain joins TRBV4-2 to TRBJ2-4; D possibly corresponds to TRBD1 (7 bases). The CDR3 extends over 14 amino acids. V was clipped by 5 bases and J by 4 bases, with 12 bases between them. Germline V gene sequence: CDR1 LGHNA, CDR2 YNFKEQ. CDR3 nucleotides: TGTGCCAGCAGCGCCGCGGGACAGAAAAACATTCAGTACTTC. Residues: CASSAAGQKNIQYF.

CDR3: CASSLISGSGTGELFF. The CDR3 DNA reads TGTGCCAGCAGCTTAATTAGCGGGAGCGGAACCGGGGAGCTGTTTTTT. This chain connects TRBV7-3 to TRBJ2-2, with 9 nucleotides matching TRBD2. The CDR3 spans 16 residues. The junction had 5 bases not matched to a gene; V was cut back by 1 base and J by 5 bases. The germline V gene encodes CDR1 SGHTA and CDR2 FQGTGA.

V and J are TRBV28 and TRBJ2-7; D uncertain. The CDR3 is made up of 14 amino acids. V lost 3 bases to trimming and J lost 6 bases, with 15 bases between them. Germline CDR1 and CDR2: MDHEN and SYDVKM. The CDR3 region has the DNA TGTGCCAGCAGTTTGGTAGTGGCCGCTGCCGAGCAGTACTTC. Encoded protein: CASSLVVAAAEQYF.

The chain employs TRBV12-3 or TRBV12-4 and TRBJ1-1; D not resolved. Trimming cost V 5 bases and J 0 bases, with 10 bases left between them. This CDR3 region has 14 residues. The CDR3 is CASSRDTLNTEAFF. The CDR3 DNA is TGTGCCAGCAGTAGAGACACCTTGAACACTGAAGCTTTCTTT.

There are a few counts of this clonotype. The chain uses TRBV4-2 and TRBJ2-1; D may be TRBD2 (6 bases). V lost 0 bases to trimming and J lost 0 bases, with 12 bases between them. The CDR3 has 17 amino acids. Germline V CDR1 and CDR2: LGHNA, YNFKEQ. This CDR3 reads CASSQEPGVSSYNEQFF. CDR3 in DNA: TGTGCCAGCAGCCAAGAACCGGGAGTGAGCTCCTACAATGAGCAGTTCTTC.

This clonotype has only one observation. The V call is TRBV5-6, the J call TRBJ2-2; D unresolved. CDR3 length equals 14 residues. Germline CDR1 reads SGHDT; CDR2 reads YYEEEE. The V end lost 2 bases, the J end lost 7 bases, and 12 bases lay between the germline ends. Written as DNA, the CDR3 is TGTGCCAGCAGCTTTGAACTCTCGGTCGGGGAGCTGTTTTTT. It is translated as CASSFELSVGELFF. Full variable domain (missing parts from reference TRBV5-6 and TRBJ2-2): DAGVTQSPTHLIKTRGQQVTLRCSPKSGHDTVSWYQQALGQGPQFIFQYYEEEERQRGNFPDRFSGHQFPNYSSELNVNALLLGDSALYLCASSFELSVGELFFGEGSRLTVL.

A few counts support this clonotype. The chain combines TRBV29-1 with TRBJ2-3; 8 bases line up with TRBD2. The CDR3 totals 15 residues. With 4 bases clipped from V and 1 base from J, the junction kept 7 bases outside the gene matches. Germline loops: CDR1 SQVTM, CDR2 ANQGSEA. CDR3 coding DNA: TGCAGCGTTGGCCCCGCTAGCGGGCGCACAGATACGCAGTATTTT. Its translation is CSVGPASGRTDTQYF.

V gene TRBV14 combines with J gene TRBJ2-1, with TRBD2 matching 9 bases. Per the germline V gene, CDR1 is SGHDN and CDR2 is FVKESK. The V segment lost 0 bases and the J segment 3 bases; nucleotides outside the gene matches: 9. This CDR3 has 18 residues. The CDR3 bases are TGTGCCAGCAGCCAAGAGATAGCGGGGGCCGCCGACTACAATGAGCAGTTCTTC. Its translation is CASSQEIAGAADYNEQFF.

The chain combines TRBV12-3 or TRBV12-4 with TRBJ2-7, with unresolved D. V lost 5 bases and J 2 bases, leaving 16 bases between the germline ends. The CDR3 is made up of 15 amino acids. The CDR3 sequence: CASSDTGPRPYEQYF. The CDR3 DNA is TGTGCCAGCAGTGACACCGGGCCCCGGCCCTACGAGCAGTACTTC.

The chain employs TRBV9 and TRBJ2-5, with D perhaps being TRBD1 or TRBD2 (5 bases each). Looked up from germline, CDR1 is SGDLS and CDR2 is YYNGEE. This CDR3 has 13 amino acids. V gave up 0 bases and J gave up 4 bases, with 7 bases separating them. The DNA of the CDR3 is TGTGCCAGCAGCGTAGGGGACGGAGAGACCCAGTACTTC. Protein sequence: CASSVGDGETQYF.

This clonotype was recorded at least ten times. The rearrangement links TRBV29-1 to TRBJ2-7, with 7 bases identical to TRBD1. Trimming cost V 7 bases and J 0 bases; bases outside gene matches: 6. The CDR3 is 13 residues long. CDR1 SQVTM and CDR2 ANQGSEA come from the germline V gene. The CDR3 sequence: CSAEDRSSYEQYF. The CDR3 DNA follows: TGCAGCGCTGAGGACAGGAGCTCCTACGAGCAGTACTTC.

The chain employs TRBV21-1 and TRBJ2-7; the table assigns TRBD1, which was not confirmed against the DNA. TRBV21-1 is a recognized pseudogene. The CDR3 totals 12 residues. CDR3 DNA: TGTGCCAGCGGGGACAGGGGCTACGAGCAGTACTTC. Translating it yields CASGDRGYEQYF.